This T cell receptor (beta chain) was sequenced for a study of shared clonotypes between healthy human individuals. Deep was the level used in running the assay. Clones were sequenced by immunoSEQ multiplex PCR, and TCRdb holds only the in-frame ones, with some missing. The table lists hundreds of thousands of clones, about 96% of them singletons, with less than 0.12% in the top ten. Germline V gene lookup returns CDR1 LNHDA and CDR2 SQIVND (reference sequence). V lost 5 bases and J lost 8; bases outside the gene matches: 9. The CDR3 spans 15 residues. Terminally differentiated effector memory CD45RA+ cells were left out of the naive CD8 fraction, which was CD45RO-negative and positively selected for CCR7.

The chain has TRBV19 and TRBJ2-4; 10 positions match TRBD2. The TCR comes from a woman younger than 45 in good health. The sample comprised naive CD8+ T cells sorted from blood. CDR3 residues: CASSASSGSVHIQYF. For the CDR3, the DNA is TGTGCCAGTAGTGCCTCTAGCGGGAGTGTACACATTCAGTACTTC.